This TCR beta chain is drawn from a study of blood T cell repertoires in COVID-19. As for the study in general: Some COVID-19 samples were acute and others convalescent; all came from the United States, Italy and Spain. From T cells, B-cell-depleted T cells, or PBMCs came the material, which was cDNA or gDNA.

The data were produced by immunoSEQ multiplex PCR, yet TCRdb's version contains in-frame clones alone and is incomplete. This table has over 100,000 clones, about 82% appearing once. The CDR3 has 16 residues. Germline V gene lookup returns CDR1 LGHNA and CDR2 YSLEER. The V gene end was trimmed by 0 bases and the J gene end by 6 bases; junction bases not matched to a gene: 6. Input material: peripheral blood. This receptor was obtained from a man between 60 and 75 years old with active or convalescent COVID-19. The rearrangement uses TRBV4-3 and TRBJ2-2; 8 bases match TRBD1. The CDR3 DNA is TGCGCCAGCAGCCAAGATCGGGCAGGGGGCCCCGGGGAGCTGTTTTTT. This codes for CASSQDRAGGPGELFF.